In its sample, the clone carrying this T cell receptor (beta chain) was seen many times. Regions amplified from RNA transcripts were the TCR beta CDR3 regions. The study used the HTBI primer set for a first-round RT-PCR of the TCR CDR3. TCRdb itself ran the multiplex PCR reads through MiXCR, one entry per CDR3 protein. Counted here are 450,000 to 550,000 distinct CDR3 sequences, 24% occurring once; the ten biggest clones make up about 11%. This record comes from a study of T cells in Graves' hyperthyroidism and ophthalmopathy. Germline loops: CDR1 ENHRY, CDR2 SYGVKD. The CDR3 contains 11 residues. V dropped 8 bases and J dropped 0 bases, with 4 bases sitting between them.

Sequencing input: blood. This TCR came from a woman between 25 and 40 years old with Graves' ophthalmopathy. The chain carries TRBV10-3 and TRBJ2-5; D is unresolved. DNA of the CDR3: TGTGCCATCCGGTACCAAGAGACCCAGTACTTC. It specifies CAIRYQETQYF.